The clone carrying this T cell receptor beta chain was seen at least ten times. Its specificity is unknown. The record originates from a study of naive and memory T cell subsets. An equimolar mix of two oligonucleotides served as the beta constant-region primer for TRBC1 and TRBC2. Ligated cDNA was amplified by four rounds of PCR with nested alpha and beta constant-region primers and SP2. TCRdb fed the UMI-ligation and nested PCR reads into MiXCR, producing one record per CDR3 protein. The top ten hold 0.09% to 0.13% of the sample, which has 150,000 or so distinct CDR3 sequences, approximately 22% seen once. Regarding the study as a whole: Possibly reflecting memory cells re-expressing CD45RA, a few larger clonotypes occurred in naive repertoires, especially CD8. Over 90% of naive TCR sequences appeared only once after error correction, unlike memory subsets.

Four subsets defined by CD45RA and CD27 were sorted after CD3, CD4, CD8 and live/dead staining. J lost 6 bases, V lost 10 bases, and 6 bases had no gene match. CDR3 size: 13 residues. Germline V lookup: CDR1 ENHRY, CDR2 SYGVKD. This TCR came from a human donor in good health. Source material: naive CD4+ T cells from blood. The chain employs TRBV10-3 and TRBJ1-4, with 9 bases fitting TRBD1. CDR3 nucleotide sequence: TGTGCCAGCCCGGGACAGGGATATGAAAAACTGTTTTTT. Encoded protein: CASPGQGYEKLFF.